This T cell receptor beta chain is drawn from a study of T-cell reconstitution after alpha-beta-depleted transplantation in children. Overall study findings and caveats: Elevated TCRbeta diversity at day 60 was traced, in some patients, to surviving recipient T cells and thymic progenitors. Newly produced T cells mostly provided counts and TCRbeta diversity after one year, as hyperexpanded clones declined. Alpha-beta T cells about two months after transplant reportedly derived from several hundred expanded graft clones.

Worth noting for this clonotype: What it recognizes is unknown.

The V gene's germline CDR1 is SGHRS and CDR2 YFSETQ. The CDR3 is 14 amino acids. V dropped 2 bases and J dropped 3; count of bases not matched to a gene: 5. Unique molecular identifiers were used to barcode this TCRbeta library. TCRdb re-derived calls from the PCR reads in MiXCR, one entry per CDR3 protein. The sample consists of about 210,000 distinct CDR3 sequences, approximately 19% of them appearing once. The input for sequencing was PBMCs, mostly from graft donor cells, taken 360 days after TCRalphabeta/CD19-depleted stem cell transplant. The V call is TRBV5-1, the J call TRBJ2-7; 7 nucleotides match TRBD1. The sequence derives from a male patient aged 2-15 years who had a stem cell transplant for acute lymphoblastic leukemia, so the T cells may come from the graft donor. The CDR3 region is CASSLRTGNYEQYF. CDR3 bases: TGCGCCAGCAGCTTACGGACAGGAAACTACGAGCAGTACTTC.